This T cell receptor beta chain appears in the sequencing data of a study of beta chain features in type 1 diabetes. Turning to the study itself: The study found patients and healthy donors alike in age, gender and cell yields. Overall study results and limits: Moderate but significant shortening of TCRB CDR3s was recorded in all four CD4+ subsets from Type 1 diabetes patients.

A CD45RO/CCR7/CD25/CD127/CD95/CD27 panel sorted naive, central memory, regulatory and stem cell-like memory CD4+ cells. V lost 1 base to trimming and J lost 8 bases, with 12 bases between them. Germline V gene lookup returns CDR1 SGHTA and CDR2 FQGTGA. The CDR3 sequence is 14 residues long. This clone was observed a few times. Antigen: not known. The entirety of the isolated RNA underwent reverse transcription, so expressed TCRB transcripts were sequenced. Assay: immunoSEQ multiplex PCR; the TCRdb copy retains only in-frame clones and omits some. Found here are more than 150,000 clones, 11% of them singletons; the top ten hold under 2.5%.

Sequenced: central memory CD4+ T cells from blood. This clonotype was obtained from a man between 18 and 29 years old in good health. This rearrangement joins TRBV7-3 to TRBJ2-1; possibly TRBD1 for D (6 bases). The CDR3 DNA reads TGTGCCAGCAGCTTAAGTCAGGGGTTACATGAGCAGTTCTTC. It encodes CASSLSQGLHEQFF.